This entry lists 22 T cell receptor beta chains sequenced from one sample in a study of tumor and adjacent non-tumor tissue in lung cancer. The library came from three nested PCR rounds adapted from ARM-PCR protocols. Each CDR3 protein is one row after TCRdb ran MiXCR on the multiplex PCR reads. The table lists about 90,000 distinct CDR3 sequences, more than 75% of them singletons, with roughly 22% in the top ten. The template was RNA from unsorted bulk tissue. The normal lung tissue was taken more than 3 cm from the tumor edge. The sample comprised distant non-tumor lung tissue. These TCRs come from a woman between 50 and 59 years old with non-small cell lung cancer.

In regard to this clonotype: One end of the junction varies from germline; a read error may be responsible. J is TRBJ2-1 and V is TRBV6-1; no firm D call. Germline CDR1 MNHNS, CDR2 SASEGT. The CDR3 is 14 amino acids. CDR3 region: CTSSEAWGRDVQFF. The CDR3 nucleotides read TGTACCAGCAGTGAAGCGTGGGGAAGGGATGTGCAGTTCTTC.

This clonotype was detected ten times or more. V gene TRBV7-9 combines with J gene TRBJ2-5; D call uncertain. The CDR3 loop spans 11 amino acids. The V end was cut by 7 bases, the J end by 5 bases, with 8 bases between. Germline CDR1 is SEHNR and CDR2 is FQNEAQ (reference sequence). This chain's CDR3 is CASTQRETQYF. CDR3 coding DNA: TGTGCCAGCACCCAACGCGAGACCCAGTACTTC.

Notes on this clonotype: A much larger clone lies a single base off, so this may be a read error. It is unclear where the CDR3 begins or ends on the DNA, so no DNA is shown, and the CDR3 is as TCRdb lists it. The chain uses TRBV12-3 or TRBV12-4 and TRBJ2-5. The CDR3 sequence runs 14 residues, both termini included. The chain's CDR3 is CACSTSVTAETQYF.

This clonotype was seen just once. The chain recombines TRBV15 with TRBJ2-5, with a tentative D call TRBD2 (6 bases). The V end lost 2 bases, the J end lost 3 bases, and 10 bases lay between the germline ends. Germline CDR1 LNHNV, CDR2 YYDKDF (reference sequence). The CDR3 consists of 14 residues. The CDR3 spells CATSRIVAEETQYF. The CDR3 nucleotides read TGTGCCACCAGCAGAATCGTAGCGGAAGAGACCCAGTACTTC.

This clonotype was found a few times. Compared with germline, one end of the junction differs, possibly owing to a read error. This chain links TRBV6-2 or TRBV6-3 with TRBJ2-7; the match to TRBD2 covers 7 bases. Looked up from germline, CDR1 is MNHEY and CDR2 is SVGEGT. This CDR3 comprises 15 residues. In DNA form, the CDR3 reads TGTGCCGGCAGTTACGTAGGACTGGCGGGAGTCGAGCAGTACTTC. Translation: CAGSYVGLAGVEQYF.

Points on this clonotype: A junction end diverges from the germline sequence, so it may reflect a read error. The V call is TRBV6-6, the J call TRBJ1-1; unclear D gene. The CDR3 covers 14 residues. Germline CDR1 and CDR2: MNHNY and SVGAGI (reference sequence). CDR3 loop: CASSYPDVNTKAFF. The CDR3 coding sequence is TGTGCCAGCAGTTACCCAGATGTGAACACTAAAGCTTTCTTT.

Comments on this clonotype: At one boundary the junction diverges from the germline segment, which might be a read error. The V gene is TRBV14, the J gene TRBJ2-3; D possibly corresponds to TRBD2 (5 bases). Germline V gene sequence: CDR1 SGHDN, CDR2 FVKESK. CDR3 length equals 14 residues. In DNA form, the CDR3 reads TGTGCCACCAGCCAAAGACTTCGGGGAGATTCGCAGTATTTT. Protein product: CATSQRLRGDSQYF.

A remark on this clonotype: A much more abundant neighbour one base away suggests this may be a read error. This sequence joins TRBV14 and TRBJ2-3; the D gene is possibly TRBD2 (7 bases). Germline V gene lookup returns CDR1 SGHDN and CDR2 FVKESK. The length of the CDR3 is 23 residues. The CDR3 DNA sequence: TGTGCCAGCAGCCAAGATCGACGCGGTCTGAAGTTCGGGGGAGGGGGAGGCACAGAAACGCAGTATTTT. It translates to CASSQDRRGLKFGGGGGTETQYF.

About this clonotype: One end of the junction fails to match germline, which may point to a read error. V is TRBV5-1 and J is TRBJ2-7; D call uncertain. The CDR3 covers 12 residues. CDR1 and CDR2 from the germline V gene are SGHRS and YFSETQ. CDR3 sequence (DNA): TGCGCCAGTAACAGCCTTTCCTACGGGCAGTACTTC. This translates into CASNSLSYGQYF.

The V and J genes are TRBV12-3 or TRBV12-4 and TRBJ2-2; 8 bases align to TRBD1. The CDR3 has 16 amino acids. In nucleotides, the CDR3 is TGTGCTAGTAGGCCCCCACAGGGGGTGAACACCGGGGAGCTGTTTTTT. It encodes CASRPPQGVNTGELFF.

In its sample, this clonotype was seen many times. The chain uses TRBV10-3 and TRBJ1-5, with D tentatively TRBD1 (5 bases). Between the trimmed V and J ends, which lost 4 bases and 5 bases, there was a span of 12 bases. The CDR3 is 14 amino acids. Germline lookup yields CDR1 ENHRY and CDR2 SYGVKD. As DNA, the CDR3 is TGTGCCATCAGTGTGCAGGGAAGTGATCAGCCCCAGCATTTT. Translated: CAISVQGSDQPQHF.

Details on this clonotype: At one end, the junction sequence differs from germline, possibly due to a read error. This chain links TRBV6-5 with TRBJ2-3; 7 bases match TRBD2. The CDR3 is 15 amino acids. CDR1 MNHEY and CDR2 SVGAGI come from the germline V gene. The CDR3 loop reads CASSYWLADTDTHCF. The CDR3 nucleotides are TGTGCCAGCAGTTACTGGCTAGCGGACACAGATACGCATTGTTTT.

A remark on this clonotype: Being one base from a much bigger clone, this may be a read error. The V call is TRBV20-1, the J call TRBJ2-5; 10 bases line up with TRBD1. The CDR3 consists of 14 residues. CDR1 and CDR2 (germline): DFQATT, SNEGSKA (reference sequence). As DNA, the CDR3 is TGCAGTGTTAGAGACGGACAGGGGGGAAAGACCCAGTACTTC. Its translation is CSVRDGQGGKTQYF.

The chain has TRBV20-1 and TRBJ2-2; 7 positions match TRBD2. V was clipped by 1 base and J by 1 base; unmatched bases: 9. The CDR3 runs to 17 residues. Germline V gene lookup returns CDR1 DFQATT and CDR2 SNEGSKA (reference sequence). As DNA, the CDR3 is TGCAGTGCTAGAGGCTCGAAGGCTAGCGGGAACACCGGGGAGCTGTTTTTT. Protein sequence: CSARGSKASGNTGELFF.

This clonotype was observed a few times. The chain links TRBV6-6 to TRBJ2-7, with 9 bases identical to TRBD1. The V and J ends lost 5 bases and 8 bases, in that order; junction bases with no gene match: 16. Germline V gene lookup returns CDR1 MNHNY and CDR2 SVGAGI (reference sequence). The CDR3 runs to 16 residues. The chain's CDR3 is CASSLSSGQGTYKQYF. The CDR3 DNA reads TGTGCCAGCAGTCTCTCCAGCGGACAGGGGACATACAAGCAGTACTTC.

Comments on this clonotype: A read error may be the cause here, since a much bigger clone is one base away. The CDR3 does not close with the conserved phenylalanine or tryptophan, likely indicating a read error. The chain couples TRBV5-1 to TRBJ2-5; D gene unclear. The CDR3 totals 13 residues. Germline V gives CDR1 SGHRS, CDR2 YFSETQ. The ends were cut back, 7 bases at V and 1 base at J, with 11 bases in the middle. CDR3 sequence (DNA): TGCGCCAGCGGGCGGCGGATCCAAGAGACCCAGTACTCC. This gives the protein CASGRRIQETQYS.

A note on this clonotype: Possible read error: a much larger clone is one base away. The CDR3 reads CASRVSGPTDTQYF. The CDR3 coding sequence is TGTGCCAGCAGAGTTAGCGGCCCCACAGATACGCAGTATTTT. The chain links TRBV7-8 to TRBJ2-3, with D tentatively TRBD2 (6 bases). CDR1 is SGHVS, CDR2 FQNEAQ, per germline. The CDR3 has 14 amino acids. The V gene lost 6 bases and the J gene lost 2 bases, with 12 bases spanning the gap.

In DNA form, the CDR3 reads TGCAGAGTCCCTCTTACGACTAGCGGATTTTACAATGAGCAGTTCTTC. Amino acid sequence: CRVPLTTSGFYNEQFF. The chain is built from TRBV29-1 and TRBJ2-1; TRBD2 agrees at 9 bases. Germline V gene sequence: CDR1 SQVTM, CDR2 ANQGSEA. The CDR3 is made up of 16 amino acids.

As for this clonotype: A much bigger clone sits one base away, suggesting this may be a read error. J is TRBJ2-7 and V is TRBV5-8; D is tentatively TRBD1 or TRBD2 (5 bases each). Between the trimmed V and J ends, which lost 1 base and 2 bases, there was a span of 13 bases. The V gene's germline CDR1 is SGHTS and CDR2 YDEGEE. This CDR3 contains 15 residues. This CDR3 reads CASSLIGGCPYEQYF. CDR3 DNA sequence: TGTGCCAGCAGCTTGATTGGGGGTTGTCCCTACGAGCAGTACTTC.

Turning to this clonotype: The junction shows a germline mismatch at one end, possibly a read error. The chain joins TRBV11-2 to TRBJ2-1, with TRBD1 as a possible D gene (5 bases). This CDR3 has 15 residues. The germline gives CDR1 SGHAT, CDR2 FQNNGV. CDR3 in DNA: TGTGCCAACAGGTTAGATTACGGCGGTTGGCATGAGCGGTTCTTC. Translated: CANRLDYGGWHERFF.

Concerning this clonotype: One junction end disagrees with the germline gene, perhaps due to a read error. The chain combines TRBV6-6 with TRBJ2-7, with D unclear. The germline V gene encodes CDR1 MNHNY and CDR2 SVGAGI (reference sequence). There are 13 residues in the CDR3. CDR3 loop: CASIGIGVHEQHF. DNA of the CDR3: TGTGCCAGCATTGGAATTGGGGTGCACGAGCAGCACTTC.

The J gene is TRBJ2-7, the V gene TRBV4-1, with TRBD2 matching over 9 bases. Germline CDR1 reads MGHRA; CDR2 reads YSYEKL. V gave up 8 bases and J gave up 2 bases; unmatched junction bases: 16. CDR3 length: 17 amino acids. CDR3 residues: CASGGIAGEERTYEQYF. The CDR3 DNA reads TGCGCCAGCGGCGGGATAGCGGGAGAGGAAAGGACCTACGAGCAGTACTTC.